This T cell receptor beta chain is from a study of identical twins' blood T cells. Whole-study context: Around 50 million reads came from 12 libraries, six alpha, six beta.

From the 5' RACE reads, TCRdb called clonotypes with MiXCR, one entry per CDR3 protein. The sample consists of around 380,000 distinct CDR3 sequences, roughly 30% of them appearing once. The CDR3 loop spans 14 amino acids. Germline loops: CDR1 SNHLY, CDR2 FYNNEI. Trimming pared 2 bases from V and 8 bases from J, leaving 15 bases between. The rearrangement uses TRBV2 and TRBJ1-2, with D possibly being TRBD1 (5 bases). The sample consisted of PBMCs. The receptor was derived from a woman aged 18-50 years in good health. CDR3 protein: CASSEMAGFGGYTF. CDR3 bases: TGTGCCAGCAGTGAAATGGCAGGGTTCGGCGGCTACACCTTC.